The subject of this entry is one T cell receptor beta chain. This record belongs to a study of shared T cell receptors in the human thymus. TCRdb keeps only in-frame clones here, not all; method: immunoSEQ multiplex PCR. The repertoire holds over 650,000 clones, with 70% to 90% as singletons. Germline lookup yields CDR1 SNHLY and CDR2 FYNNEI. V shed 3 bases and J 4 bases; nucleotides not matched to a gene: 6. CDR3 length: 17 residues. The sample was also reused in another study, on human thymus T cells. That source adds: Thymic tissue was derived from resections collected during corrective heart surgery.

The receptor's source is a boy under two years old with a congenital heart defect. Material: thymocytes. The gene calls are TRBV2 and TRBJ2-5; 15 positions agree with TRBD2. The CDR3 protein is CASSDRTSGRGGETQYF. In nucleotides, the CDR3 is TGTGCCAGCAGTGATAGGACTAGCGGGAGGGGAGGAGAGACCCAGTACTTC.